The 3 T cell receptor beta chains below all came from one sample that was sequenced in a study of T-cell memory formation after mild COVID-19. TCRdb called the 5' RACE reads again in MiXCR, with one record for every CDR3 protein. The table records 65,000 to 90,000 distinct CDR3 sequences, approximately 13% of them present only once. The source material was PBMCs or a T cell subset sorted from them (not recorded which). The receptors derive from an adult woman who had mild COVID-19 (a few samples of this study predate the infection). Cell type and time point are not known.

This clonotype has only a few counts. V usage is TRBV19 and J usage is TRBJ1-2, with TRBD1 matching over 7 bases. The CDR3 spans 13 residues. J gave up 7 bases and V 5 bases, and 7 bases lay outside the gene matches. Germline values: CDR1 LNHDA, CDR2 SQIVND (reference sequence). CDR3 protein: CASSQRHRGGYTF. Here the CDR3 DNA reads TGTGCCAGTAGTCAACGCCACAGGGGTGGCTACACCTTC.

This clonotype was seen a handful of times. The rearrangement links TRBV4-3 to TRBJ1-5; D is unresolved. Trimming removed 0 bases at V and 5 bases at J, with 11 bases between. The CDR3 is 15 residues long. CDR1 and CDR2 (germline): LGHNA, YSLEER. CDR3 sequence (DNA): TGCGCCAGCAGCCAAGATTGGGCAGATTATCAGCCCCAGCATTTT. Its protein is CASSQDWADYQPQHF.

J is TRBJ1-2 and V is TRBV30; D might be TRBD1 (6 bases). V lost 3 bases and J lost 7, with 9 bases in between. This CDR3 contains 11 residues. Germline-derived CDR1 and CDR2 are GTSNPN and SVGIG (reference sequence). This chain's CDR3 is CAWSTGTGYTF. CDR3 DNA sequence: TGTGCCTGGAGCACAGGGACTGGCTACACCTTC.